This TCR beta chain was identified in a study of STAT3 mutations in large granular lymphocyte leukemia. Findings and limits, study-wide: At least one immunodominant TCR beta clonotype appeared in every T-cell large granular lymphocyte leukemia patient.

Points on this clone: Its specificity is not known.

Data came from immunoSEQ multiplex PCR; TCRdb stores just in-frame clones and leaves some out. The sample yields some 31,000 clones, roughly 86% seen once. V was cut by 4 bases and J by 3 bases, with 10 bases left in between. Germline CDR1 reads MNHEY; CDR2 reads SVGAGI. This CDR3 has 13 amino acids. Input material: peripheral blood mononuclear cells. The sequence was collected from a man aged 55 to 70 with T-cell large granular lymphocyte leukemia. Some clones in this sample may be carry-over from other donors' samples. This rearrangement joins TRBV6-5 to TRBJ2-7, with D hard to call. The CDR3 sequence is CASSSRGYYEQYF. The CDR3 nucleotides read TGTGCCAGCAGTTCCCGTGGGTACTACGAGCAGTACTTC.